This T cell receptor (beta chain) was sequenced in a study of kidney transplant recipient with SARS-CoV-2 infection. There are many counts of this clonotype. The germline gives CDR1 GTSNPN, CDR2 SVGIG (reference sequence). V lost 3 bases, J lost 3 bases, and 14 bases lay in between. This CDR3 spans 15 amino acids. TCRdb passed the reads through MiXCR, listing each CDR3 protein once. The sample consists of under 250,000 distinct CDR3 sequences, 29% of them appearing once. This specimen consisted of a blood sample, obtained at baseline and on day 111 from a kidney transplant recipient. The chain is built from TRBV30 and TRBJ2-2, with D possibly being TRBD1 (6 bases). The sequence was obtained from a young adult male patient who had COVID-19 and was a kidney transplant recipient. A share of the T cells may be of graft donor origin. The CDR3, as DNA: TGTGCCTGGAGGGACGGGACAACCTACACCGGGGAGCTGTTTTTT. Its protein is CAWRDGTTYTGELFF.